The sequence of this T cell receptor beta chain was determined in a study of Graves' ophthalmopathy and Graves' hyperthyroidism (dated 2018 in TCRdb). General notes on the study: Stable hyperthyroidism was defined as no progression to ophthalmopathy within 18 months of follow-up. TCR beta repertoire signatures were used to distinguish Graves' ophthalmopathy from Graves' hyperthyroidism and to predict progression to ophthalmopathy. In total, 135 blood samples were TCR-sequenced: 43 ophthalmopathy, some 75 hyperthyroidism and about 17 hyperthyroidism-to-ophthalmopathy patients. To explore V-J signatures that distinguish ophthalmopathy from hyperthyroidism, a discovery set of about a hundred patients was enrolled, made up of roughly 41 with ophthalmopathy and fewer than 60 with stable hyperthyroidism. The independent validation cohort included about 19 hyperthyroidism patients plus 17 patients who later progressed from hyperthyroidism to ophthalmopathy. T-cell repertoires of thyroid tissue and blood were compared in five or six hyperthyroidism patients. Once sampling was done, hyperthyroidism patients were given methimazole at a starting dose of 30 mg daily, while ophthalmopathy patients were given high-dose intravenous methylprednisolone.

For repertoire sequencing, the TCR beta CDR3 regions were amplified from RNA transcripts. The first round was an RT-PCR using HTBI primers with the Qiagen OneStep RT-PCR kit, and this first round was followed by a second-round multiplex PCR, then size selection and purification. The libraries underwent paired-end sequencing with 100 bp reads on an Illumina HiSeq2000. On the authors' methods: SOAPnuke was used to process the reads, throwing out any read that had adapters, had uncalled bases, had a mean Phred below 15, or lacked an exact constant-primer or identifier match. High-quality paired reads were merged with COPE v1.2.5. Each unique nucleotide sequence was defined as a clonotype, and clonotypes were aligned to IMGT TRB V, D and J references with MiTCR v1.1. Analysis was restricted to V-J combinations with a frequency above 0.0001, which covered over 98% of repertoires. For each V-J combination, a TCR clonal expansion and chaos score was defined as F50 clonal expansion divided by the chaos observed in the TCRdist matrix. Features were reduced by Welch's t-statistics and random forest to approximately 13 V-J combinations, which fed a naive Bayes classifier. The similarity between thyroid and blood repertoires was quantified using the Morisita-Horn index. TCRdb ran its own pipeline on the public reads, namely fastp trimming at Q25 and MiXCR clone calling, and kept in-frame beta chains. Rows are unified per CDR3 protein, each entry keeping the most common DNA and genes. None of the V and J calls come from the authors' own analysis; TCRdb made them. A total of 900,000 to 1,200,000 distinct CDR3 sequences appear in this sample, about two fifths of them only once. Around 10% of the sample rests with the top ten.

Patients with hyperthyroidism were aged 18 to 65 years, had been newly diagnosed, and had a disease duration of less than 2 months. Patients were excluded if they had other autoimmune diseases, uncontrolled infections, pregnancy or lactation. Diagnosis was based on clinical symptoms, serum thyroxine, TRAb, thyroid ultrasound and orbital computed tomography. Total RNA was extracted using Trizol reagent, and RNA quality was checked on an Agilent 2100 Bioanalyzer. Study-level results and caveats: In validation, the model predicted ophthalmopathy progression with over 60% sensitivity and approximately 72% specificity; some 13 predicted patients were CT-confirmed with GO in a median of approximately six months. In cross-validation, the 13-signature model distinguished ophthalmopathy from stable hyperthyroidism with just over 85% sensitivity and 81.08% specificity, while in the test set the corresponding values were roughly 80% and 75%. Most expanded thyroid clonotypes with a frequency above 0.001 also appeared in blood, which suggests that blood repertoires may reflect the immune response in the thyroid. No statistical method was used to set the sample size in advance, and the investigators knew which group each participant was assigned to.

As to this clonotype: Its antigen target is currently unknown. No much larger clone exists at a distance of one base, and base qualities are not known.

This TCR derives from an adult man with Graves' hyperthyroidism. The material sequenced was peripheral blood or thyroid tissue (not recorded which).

In nucleotides, the sequence is TGTGCCAGCAGTCACATAGGGGTGGATTATGGCTACACCTTC. Its protein reads: CASSHIGVDYGYTF. This receptor chain uses TRBV27 and TRBJ1-2, with a tentative D gene TRBD1 over 5 matching bases. The germline V gene (reference sequence) provides CDR1 MNHEY and CDR2 SMNVEV. The junction carries 15 bases between V and J, which are trimmed by 5 bases and 5 bases respectively. Spanning cysteine to phenylalanine, the CDR3 consists of 14 amino acids. Only CDR3 DNA is held: 42 bases, read in frame from base 1.